Listed here is a single TCR beta chain. No antigen is known for it. The sample comes from a study of CD8 T cells in ankylosing spondylitis. CDR1 DFQATT and CDR2 SNEGSKA come from the germline V gene (reference sequence). This CDR3 contains 14 residues. Broader study findings: The study looked at matched synovial fluid samples from ankylosing spondylitis patients. Disease-linked clones were reported to be significantly enriched there. Among TCR beta sequences, a motif of about 8 highly homologous variants appeared characteristic of ankylosing spondylitis blood. With a CD8+ phenotype, disease-linked clones were relatively rare in peripheral blood. Several of the motif variants were reported before in synovial fluid and blood from reactive arthritis.

Quantitative 5'-RACE was performed with molecular barcodes, and it yielded the TCR beta libraries. TCRdb reprocessed the 5' RACE reads with MiXCR, giving one entry per CDR3 protein. The table has about 540,000 distinct CDR3 sequences, roughly 13% seen once. This clonotype was obtained from a male donor with ankylosing spondylitis. This rearrangement joins TRBV20-1 to TRBJ1-1; D unresolved. The material sequenced was blood, either unsorted or a sorted T cell fraction (not recorded which). CDR3 nucleotides: TGCAGCGCCGGGTCCGGGAGTAGGAACACTGAAGCTTTCTTT. It translates to CSAGSGSRNTEAFF.